What follows describes a single T cell receptor beta chain. Its antigen remains unidentified. The sample is drawn from a study of T cell responses to AZD1222 COVID-19 vaccine. TCRdb's table, derived via immunoSEQ multiplex PCR, lists solely in-frame clones and lacks some. Of 85,000 to 100,000 clones in the sample, 85% to 95% are singletons; the top ten hold roughly 13%. V was pared by 5 bases and J by 0 bases, with 14 bases between. The CDR3 extends over 15 amino acids. Per the germline V gene, CDR1 is LNHDA and CDR2 is SQIVND (reference sequence). Broader study findings: In the spike-specific TCR repertoire, nearly half reportedly target unmutated variant regions. Clonal diversity was possibly underestimated, and the donors were mostly white British, with more females. At baseline, just a handful of AZD1222 recipients tested seropositive.

The sequence was obtained from an adult in good health. The starting material was peripheral blood, obtained on day 0 of AZD1222 vaccination. The chain joins TRBV19 to TRBJ2-7; D possibly corresponds to TRBD1 (6 bases). The chain's CDR3 is CASSHAVRGSYEQYF. The CDR3 region has the DNA TGTGCCAGTAGTCACGCGGTCAGGGGCTCCTACGAGCAGTACTTC.